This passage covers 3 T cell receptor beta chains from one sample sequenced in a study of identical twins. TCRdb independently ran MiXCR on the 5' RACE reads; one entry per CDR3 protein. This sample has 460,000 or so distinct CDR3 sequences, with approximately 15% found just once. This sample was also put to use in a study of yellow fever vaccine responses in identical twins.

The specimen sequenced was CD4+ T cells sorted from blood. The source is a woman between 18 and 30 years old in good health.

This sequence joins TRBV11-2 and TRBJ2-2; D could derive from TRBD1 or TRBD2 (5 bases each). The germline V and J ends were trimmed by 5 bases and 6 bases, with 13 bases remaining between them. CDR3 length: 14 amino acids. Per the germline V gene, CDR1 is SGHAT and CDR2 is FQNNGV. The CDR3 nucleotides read TGTGCCAGCAGCAACACAAGAGGGGCCGGGGAGCTGTTTTTT. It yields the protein CASSNTRGAGELFF.

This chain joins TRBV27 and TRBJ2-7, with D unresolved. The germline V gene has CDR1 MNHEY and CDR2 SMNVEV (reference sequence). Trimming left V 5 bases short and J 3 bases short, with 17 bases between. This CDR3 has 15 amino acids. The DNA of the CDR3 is TGTGCCAGCAGTCAAATACCGGGCCTTGGCTACGAGCAGTACTTC. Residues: CASSQIPGLGYEQYF.

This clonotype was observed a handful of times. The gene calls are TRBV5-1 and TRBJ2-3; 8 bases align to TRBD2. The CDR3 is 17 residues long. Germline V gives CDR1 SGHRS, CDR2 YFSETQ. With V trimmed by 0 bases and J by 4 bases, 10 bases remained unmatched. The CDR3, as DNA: TGCGCCAGCAGCTTGGGTTTCCTCGGGGGGGCCTCAGATACGCAGTATTTT. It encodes CASSLGFLGGASDTQYF.